This TCR beta chain was sequenced during a study of T-cell memory formation after mild COVID-19. Study results and caveats: Mostly located in CM and EM were contracting CD4+ clones, with contracting CD8+ clones located in EMRA. Contracting clones from day 15 to 85 showed balanced CD4/CD8; later expanders favored CD4+.

CDR1 and CDR2 (germline): MNHNS, SASEGT. The V and J ends lost 5 bases and 4 bases respectively, with 13 bases between them. The CDR3 length is 14 residues. This clonotype was detected many times. No antigen is known for it. TCRdb reanalysed the 5' RACE reads using MiXCR and keeps one entry per CDR3 protein. The sample holds about 560,000 distinct CDR3 sequences, 17% seen once. Material: PBMCs or a T cell subset sorted from them (not recorded which). The gene calls are TRBV6-1 and TRBJ2-3, with D unresolved. The receptor was derived from an adult woman who had mild COVID-19 (a few samples of this study predate the infection). Cell type and time point are not known. CDR3 sequence reads: CASSIPWGSDTQYF. The CDR3 DNA is TGTGCCAGCAGTATACCCTGGGGATCAGATACGCAGTATTTT.